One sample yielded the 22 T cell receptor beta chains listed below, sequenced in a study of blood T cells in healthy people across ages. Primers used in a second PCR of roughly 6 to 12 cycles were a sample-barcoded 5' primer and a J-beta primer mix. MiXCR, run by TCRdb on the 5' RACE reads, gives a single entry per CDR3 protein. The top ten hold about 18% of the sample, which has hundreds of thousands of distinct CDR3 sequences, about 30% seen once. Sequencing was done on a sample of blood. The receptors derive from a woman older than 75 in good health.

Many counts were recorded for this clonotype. The CDR3, as DNA: TGTGCCAGCAAGGTTGGCGGATTCGAGACCCAGTACTTC. Its translation is CASKVGGFETQYF. The chain links TRBV12-3 or TRBV12-4 to TRBJ2-5; D is uncertain. V lost 7 bases to trimming and J lost 5 bases, with 14 bases between them. The length of the CDR3 is 13 residues.

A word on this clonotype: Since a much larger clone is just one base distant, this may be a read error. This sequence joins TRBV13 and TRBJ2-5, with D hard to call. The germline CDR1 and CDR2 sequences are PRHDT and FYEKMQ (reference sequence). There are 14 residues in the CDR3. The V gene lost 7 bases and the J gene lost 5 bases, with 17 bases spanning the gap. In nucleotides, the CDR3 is TGTGCCAGCACTAGAAAACCAGCGCCGGAGACCCAGTACTTC. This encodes CASTRKPAPETQYF.

CDR3 region: CASSLGDSSTPDTQYF. CDR3 DNA sequence: TGCGCCAGCAGCTTGGGGGACAGTTCCACGCCAGATACGCAGTATTTT. The gene calls are TRBV5-1 and TRBJ2-3; 7 bases map to TRBD1. The CDR3 length is 16 residues. V lost 0 bases to trimming and J lost 4 bases; unmatched junction nucleotides: 8. Germline V lookup: CDR1 SGHRS, CDR2 YFSETQ.

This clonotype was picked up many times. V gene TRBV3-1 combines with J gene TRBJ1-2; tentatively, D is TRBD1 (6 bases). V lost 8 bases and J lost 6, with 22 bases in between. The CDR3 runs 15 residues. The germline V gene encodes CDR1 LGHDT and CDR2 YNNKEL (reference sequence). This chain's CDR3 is CASGWNGGGRDGYTF. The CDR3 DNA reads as TGTGCCAGCGGTTGGAACGGGGGGGGCCGTGATGGCTACACCTTC.

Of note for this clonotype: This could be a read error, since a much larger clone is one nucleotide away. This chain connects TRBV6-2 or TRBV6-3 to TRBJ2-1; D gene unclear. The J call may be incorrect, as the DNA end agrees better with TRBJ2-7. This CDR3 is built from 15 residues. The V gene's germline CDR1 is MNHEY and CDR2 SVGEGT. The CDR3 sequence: CAGSMIDSSYNEQYF. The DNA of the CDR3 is TGTGCCGGCAGTATGATCGACTCTTCCTACAATGAGCAGTACTTC.

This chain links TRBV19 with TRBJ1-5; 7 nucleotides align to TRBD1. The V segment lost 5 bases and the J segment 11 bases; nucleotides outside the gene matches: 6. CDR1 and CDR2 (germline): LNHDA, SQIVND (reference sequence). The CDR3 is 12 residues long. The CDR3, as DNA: TGTGCCAGTAGTTCACAGGGGAGGACCCAGCATTTT. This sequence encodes CASSSQGRTQHF.

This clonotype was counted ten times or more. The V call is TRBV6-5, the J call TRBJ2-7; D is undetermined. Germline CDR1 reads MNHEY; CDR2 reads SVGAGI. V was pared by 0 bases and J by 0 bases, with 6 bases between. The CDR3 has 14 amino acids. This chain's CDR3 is CASSYSTFSYEQYF. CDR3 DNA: TGTGCCAGCAGTTACTCTACCTTCTCCTACGAGCAGTACTTC.

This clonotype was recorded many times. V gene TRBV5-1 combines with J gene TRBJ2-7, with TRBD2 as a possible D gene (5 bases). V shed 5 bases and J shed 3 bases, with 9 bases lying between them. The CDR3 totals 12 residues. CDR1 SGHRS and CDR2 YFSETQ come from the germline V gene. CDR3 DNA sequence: TGCGCCAGCAGGGAGACTAACTACGAGCAGTACTTC. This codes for CASRETNYEQYF.

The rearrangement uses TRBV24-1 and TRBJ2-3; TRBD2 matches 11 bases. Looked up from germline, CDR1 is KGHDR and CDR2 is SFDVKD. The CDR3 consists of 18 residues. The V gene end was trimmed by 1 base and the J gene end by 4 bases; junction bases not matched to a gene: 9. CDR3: CATSDLAGTSGKADTQYF. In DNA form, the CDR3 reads TGTGCCACCAGTGATTTAGCCGGGACTAGCGGAAAGGCAGATACGCAGTATTTT.

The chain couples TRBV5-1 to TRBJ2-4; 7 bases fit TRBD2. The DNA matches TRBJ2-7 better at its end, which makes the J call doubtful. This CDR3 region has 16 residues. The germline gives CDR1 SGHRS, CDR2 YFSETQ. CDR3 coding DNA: TGCGCCAGCAGCTTATTCGGGACTACATCCCCCAACGAGCAGTACTTC. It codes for CASSLFGTTSPNEQYF.

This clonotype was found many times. CDR3 sequence: CASSEDGQGRGYTF. CDR3 bases: TGTGCCAGCAGTGAAGACGGACAGGGGAGGGGCTACACCTTC. The rearrangement joins TRBV6-1 to TRBJ1-2, with 9 positions matching TRBD1. This CDR3 spans 14 amino acids. Germline assignment: CDR1 MNHNS and CDR2 SASEGT. V was pared by 1 base and J by 8 bases, with 5 bases of the junction left unmatched.

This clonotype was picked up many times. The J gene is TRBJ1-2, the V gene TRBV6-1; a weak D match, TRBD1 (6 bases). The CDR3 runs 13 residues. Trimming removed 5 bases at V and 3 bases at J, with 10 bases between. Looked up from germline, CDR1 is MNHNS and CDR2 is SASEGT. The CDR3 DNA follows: TGTGCCAGCAGTCGGGACACTTACTATGGCTACACCTTC. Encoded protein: CASSRDTYYGYTF.

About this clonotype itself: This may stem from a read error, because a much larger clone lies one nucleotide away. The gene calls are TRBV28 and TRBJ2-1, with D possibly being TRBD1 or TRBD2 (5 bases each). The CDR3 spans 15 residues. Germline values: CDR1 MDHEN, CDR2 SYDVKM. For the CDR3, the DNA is TGTGCCAGCAGCTTATATGGGGGCTCCTACAATGAGCAGTTCTTC. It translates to CASSLYGGSYNEQFF.

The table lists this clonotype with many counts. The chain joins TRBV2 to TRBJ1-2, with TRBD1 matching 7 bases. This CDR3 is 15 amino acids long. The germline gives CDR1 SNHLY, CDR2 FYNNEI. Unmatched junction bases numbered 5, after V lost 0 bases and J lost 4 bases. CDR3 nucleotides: TGTGCCAGCAGTGAAGCGCACACAGGGGTCTATGGCTACACCTTC. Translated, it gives CASSEAHTGVYGYTF.

CDR3 protein: CASSSEQGVNEKLFF. CDR3 coding DNA: TGTGCCAGCAGCTCCGAACAGGGGGTTAATGAAAAACTGTTTTTT. The gene calls are TRBV6-6 and TRBJ1-4, with 8 bases fitting TRBD1. The CDR3 has 15 amino acids. V gave up 6 bases and J gave up 4 bases; unmatched junction bases: 7. Per the germline V gene, CDR1 is MNHNY and CDR2 is SVGAGI (reference sequence).

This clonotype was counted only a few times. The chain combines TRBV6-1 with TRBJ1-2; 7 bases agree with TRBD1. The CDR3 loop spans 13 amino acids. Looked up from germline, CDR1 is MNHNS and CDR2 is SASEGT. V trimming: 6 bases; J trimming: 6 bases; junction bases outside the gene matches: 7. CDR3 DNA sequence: TGTGCCAGCAGATCGGACAGGCTCGATGGCTACACCTTC. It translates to CASRSDRLDGYTF.

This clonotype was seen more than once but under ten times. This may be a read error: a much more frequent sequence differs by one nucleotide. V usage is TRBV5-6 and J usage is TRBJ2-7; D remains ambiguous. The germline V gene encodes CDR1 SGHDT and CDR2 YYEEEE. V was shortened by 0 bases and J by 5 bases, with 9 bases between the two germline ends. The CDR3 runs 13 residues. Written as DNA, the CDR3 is TGTGCCAGCAGCTTGGTATTATGCGACGAGCAGTACTTC. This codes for CASSLVLCDEQYF.

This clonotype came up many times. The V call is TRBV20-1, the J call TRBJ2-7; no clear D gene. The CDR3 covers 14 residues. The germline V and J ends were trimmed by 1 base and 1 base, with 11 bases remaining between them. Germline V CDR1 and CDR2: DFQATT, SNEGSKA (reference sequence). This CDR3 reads CSARVPDRSYEQYF. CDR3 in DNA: TGCAGTGCTAGAGTACCAGACCGGTCCTACGAGCAGTACTTC.

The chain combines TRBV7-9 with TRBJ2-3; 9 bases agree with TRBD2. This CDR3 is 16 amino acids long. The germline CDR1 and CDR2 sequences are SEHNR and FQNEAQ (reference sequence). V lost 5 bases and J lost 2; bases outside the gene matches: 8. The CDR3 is CASSQELAGFTDTQYF. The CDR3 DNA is TGTGCCAGCAGCCAAGAGCTAGCGGGGTTCACAGATACGCAGTATTTT. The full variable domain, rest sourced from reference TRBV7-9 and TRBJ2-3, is DTGVSQNPRHKITKRGQNVTFRCDPISEHNRLYWYRQTLGQGPEFLTYFQNEAQLEKSRLLSDRFSAERPKGSFSTLEIQRTEQGDSAMYLCASSQELAGFTDTQYFGPGTRLTVL.

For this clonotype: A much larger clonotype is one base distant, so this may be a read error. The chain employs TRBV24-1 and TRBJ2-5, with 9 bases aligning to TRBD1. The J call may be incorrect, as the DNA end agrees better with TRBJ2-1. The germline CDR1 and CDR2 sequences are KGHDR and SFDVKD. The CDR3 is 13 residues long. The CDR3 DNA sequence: TGTGCCACCCCGGGACAGGGACAAGAGACCCAGTTCTTC. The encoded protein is CATPGQGQETQFF.

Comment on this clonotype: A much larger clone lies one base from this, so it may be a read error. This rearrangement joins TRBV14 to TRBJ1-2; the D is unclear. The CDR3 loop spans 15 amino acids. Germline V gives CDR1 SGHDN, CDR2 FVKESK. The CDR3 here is CAGSQERVAEAGYTF. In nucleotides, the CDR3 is TGTGCCGGCAGCCAAGAGAGGGTTGCAGAGGCTGGCTACACCTTC.

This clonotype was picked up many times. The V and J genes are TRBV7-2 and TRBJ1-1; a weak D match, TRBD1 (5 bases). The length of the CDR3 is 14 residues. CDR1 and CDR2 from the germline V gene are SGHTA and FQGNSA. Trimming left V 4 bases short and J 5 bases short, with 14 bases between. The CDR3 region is CASSSLGVWTEAFF. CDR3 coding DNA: TGTGCCAGCAGCTCTTTGGGGGTTTGGACTGAAGCTTTCTTT.